The entry below gives a single TCR beta chain sequence along with its context. Its antigen remains unknown. This sample stems from a study of siplizumab effects on memory and regulatory T cells. Findings of the study overall: The naive T cell population seemed more diverse than memory cells and seemed a major contributor to the alloresponse. Some alloreactive sequences were traceable to unstimulated CD4+ memory cells, and siplizumab significantly reduced them.

Assays examined 75,000 to 100,000 TCR templates per sample. TCRdb keeps only in-frame clones here, not all; method: immunoSEQ multiplex PCR. Of tens of thousands of clones in the sample, under 98% were seen once. V was trimmed by 0 bases and J by 7 bases, leaving 6 bases between them. In germline, CDR1 is MGHRA, CDR2 YSYEKL. The CDR3 has 12 amino acids. Three pairs of donors had their unstimulated naive, memory, effector memory and TEMRA subsets sequenced. This chain connects TRBV4-1 to TRBJ1-1; D remains unclear. This clonotype originated in a human donor in good health. What was sequenced was naive CD4+ T cells sorted from blood. The CDR3 coding sequence is TGCGCCAGCAGCCAAGAGGGAGTTGAAGCTTTCTTT. It encodes CASSQEGVEAFF.